The rows below give T cell receptor beta chains drawn from one sample of a study of control samples from healthy donors and cancer patients. This table comes from immunoSEQ multiplex PCR, and its TCRdb copy is limited to in-frame clones, with some not included. In the table there are 150,000 to 180,000 clones, about 94% of which are singletons. Sequenced: blood. These receptors all stem from a man between 40 and 49 years old in good health. Both conserved end residues are part of each CDR3. The D gene is left open where the match is weak. Where a row states a size, it is once, few, many or the class of an expanded clone; other rows omit it.

d_call	v_call	clone_size	j_call	cdr3_nt	cdr3_aa
.	TRBV6-6	.	TRBJ2-5	TGTGCCAGCAGTTTCCTCGTACAGGGCCACCAAGAGACCCAGTACTTC	CASSFLVQGHQETQYF
.	TRBV27	.	TRBJ1-2	TGTGCCAGCAGGGAAGGGGGGGGATATGGCTACACCTTC	CASREGGGYGYTF
TRBD1	TRBV3-1/TRBV3-2	.	TRBJ1-5	TGTGCCAGCAGCCCCCGGACAGGGGGCAGGCAGCCCCAGCATTTT	CASSPRTGGRQPQHF
TRBD1	TRBV7-9	once	TRBJ1-4	TGTGCCAGCAGCTTAAGGGACAGGGATTCAGAACTGTTTTTT	CASSLRDRDSELFF
.	TRBV4-1	.	TRBJ2-7	TGCGCCAGCAGCCAAGCCGGTCGGGGGTACGAGCAGTACTTC	CASSQAGRGYEQYF
TRBD1	TRBV2	.	TRBJ1-4	TGTGCCAGCGTTCGCCGGGGACAGAGGCGGGAAAAACTGTTTTTT	CASVRRGQRREKLFF
TRBD1	TRBV2	.	TRBJ1-6	TGTGCCAGCAGTGCGACAGGGGGCTCCTATAATTCACCCCTCCACTTT	CASSATGGSYNSPLHF
.	TRBV19	.	TRBJ1-2	TGTGCCAGTAGTCCCGGGTCCCACTATGGCTACACCTTC	CASSPGSHYGYTF
.	TRBV5-8	.	TRBJ1-1	TGTGCCAGCACTTGGGGACAGAACACTGAAGCTTTCTTT	CASTWGQNTEAFF
TRBD1	TRBV27	.	TRBJ1-2	TGTGCCAGCAGGTTGACAGGGGGCTACTATGGCTACACCTTC	CASRLTGGYYGYTF
.	TRBV19	.	TRBJ1-5	TGTGCCAGTACGCCAGTTCATCAGCCCCAGCATTTT	CASTPVHQPQHF
.	TRBV18	.	TRBJ2-5	TGTGCCAGCTCACCCCAGACCGGGGGAGAGACCCAGTACTTC	CASSPQTGGETQYF
TRBD1	TRBV6-1	.	TRBJ1-1	TGTGCCAGCAGTGAAATGGGACAGCTGAACACTGAAGCTTTCTTT	CASSEMGQLNTEAFF
TRBD1	TRBV30	few	TRBJ1-5	TGTGCCTGGAGTCCCCGGGCAGGGGGTCAGCCCCAGCATTTT	CAWSPRAGGQPQHF
.	TRBV18	.	TRBJ1-2	TGTGCCAGCTCAGCACCGAGCGTAGTCTATGGCTACACCTTC	CASSAPSVVYGYTF
.	TRBV28	.	TRBJ1-5	TGTGCCAGCACCCGGGTGGGGAATCAGCCCCAGCATTTT	CASTRVGNQPQHF
.	TRBV4-2	.	TRBJ2-3	TGTGCCAGCAGCCAAGGGATGATGCTAGCGCAGTATTTT	CASSQGMMLAQYF
.	TRBV29-1	once	TRBJ2-6	TGCAGCGTTGAGTGGGCCAACGTCCTGACTTTC	CSVEWANVLTF
.	TRBV2	once	TRBJ2-1	TGTGCCAGCAGACCCTCCCGGGACACAACCAATGAGCAGTTCTTC	CASRPSRDTTNEQFF
.	TRBV10-3	.	TRBJ1-1	TGTGCCGCACAGGGCGGTATGAACACTGAAGCTTTCTTT	CAAQGGMNTEAFF
.	TRBV7-9	.	TRBJ1-1	TGTGCCAGCAGCTTAGGGGAGGTGGGGAGTAGCACTGAAGCTTTCTTT	CASSLGEVGSSTEAFF
.	TRBV28	.	TRBJ2-3	TGTGCCAGCACCGCGCAGGGGGGGAGCACAGATACGCAGTATTTT	CASTAQGGSTDTQYF
TRBD1	TRBV5-5	few	TRBJ1-4	TGTGCCAGCAGCAGACAGGGTGTAGATCCCTTGAGTGAAAAACTGTTTTTT	CASSRQGVDPLSEKLFF
TRBD1	TRBV7-3	.	TRBJ1-5	TGTGCCAGCAGCTTAAACGGGCAGGGGGCAAGACAGCCCCAGCATTTT	CASSLNGQGARQPQHF
.	TRBV18	.	TRBJ2-3	TGTGCCAGCTCAGCACAGGGCCTTGTGGATACGCAGTATTTT	CASSAQGLVDTQYF
.	TRBV28	.	TRBJ1-2	TGTGCCAGCAGTTCCCAGGGATATGGCTACACCTTC	CASSSQGYGYTF
TRBD1	TRBV7-9	.	TRBJ2-7	TGTGCCAGCAGCCGGACAGGTTACGAGCAGTACTTC	CASSRTGYEQYF
.	TRBV7-9	.	TRBJ2-1	TGTGCCAGCAGCTTAACCAGCGGACCCACCCATTCTGTGCAGTTCTTC	CASSLTSGPTHSVQFF
.	TRBV27	.	TRBJ1-2	TGTGCCAGCAGCCAAAACAGGGAAGTGGATGGCTACACCTTC	CASSQNREVDGYTF
.	TRBV2	.	TRBJ1-2	TGTGCCAGCAGTACGTATCTCGGGGCTGAAGGCTACACCTTC	CASSTYLGAEGYTF
TRBD1	TRBV28	.	TRBJ1-2	TGTGCCAGCAGTTTAGGAGGCGGGACAGGGCCTCGGGGCTACACCTTC	CASSLGGGTGPRGYTF
TRBD1	TRBV4-1	.	TRBJ1-4	TGCGCCAGCAGCCAATCCGGGACAGGGGGCTTTGTGTACGAAAAACTGTTTTTT	CASSQSGTGGFVYEKLFF
.	TRBV7-9	.	TRBJ1-2	TGTGCCAGCAGGGCTTCCGGGACTAGTGATGGCTACACCTTC	CASRASGTSDGYTF
TRBD1	TRBV11-2	once	TRBJ2-3	TGTGCCAGCAGCTTTACGGTACAGGGGTCGAATACGCAGTATTTT	CASSFTVQGSNTQYF
.	TRBV15	.	TRBJ1-1	TGTGCCACCAGCAGACCCGAGGGAGGTCAGAACACTGAAGCTTTCTTT	CATSRPEGGQNTEAFF
.	TRBV21-1	.	TRBJ2-3	TGTGCCAGCAGCAAACCCGGGATGGCGGGAAGGTGCACAGATACGCAGTATTTT	CASSKPGMAGRCTDTQYF
TRBD1	TRBV10-2	.	TRBJ1-2	TGCGCCAGCGGGCCGACAGGGCAGGAAACCTTC	CASGPTGQETF
.	TRBV7-8	.	TRBJ1-6	TGTGCCAGCAGCGCGCATAATTCACCCCTCCACTTT	CASSAHNSPLHF
TRBD2	TRBV5-6	.	TRBJ2-1	TGTGCCAGCAGCGGTGGTACTAGCGGCTACAATGAGCAGTTCTTC	CASSGGTSGYNEQFF
.	TRBV28	.	TRBJ1-4	TGTGCCAGCAGTTCAATTCAGGGGATTAATGAAAAACTGTTTTTT	CASSSIQGINEKLFF
.	TRBV15	.	TRBJ2-4	TGTGCCACCAGCAGTCCGCGCTCCTCCACCCCGCGGGACATTCAGTACTTC	CATSSPRSSTPRDIQYF
.	TRBV12-5	.	TRBJ1-1	TGTGCTAGTGGGGCTAGGGGGGCGATGAACACTGAAGCTTTCTTT	CASGARGAMNTEAFF
.	TRBV7-2	.	TRBJ2-2	TGTGCCAGCAGTGTTGAGGGACGGCAGAACACCGGGGAGCTGTTTTTT	CASSVEGRQNTGELFF
.	TRBV5-4	.	TRBJ1-1	TGTGCCAGCAGCTTGGGACTAGGGACCACTGAAGCTTTCTTT	CASSLGLGTTEAFF
TRBD2	TRBV6-5	.	TRBJ2-7	TGTGCCAGCACTACCCCAGCGGGGACCGCCTACGAGCAGTACTTC	CASTTPAGTAYEQYF
.	TRBV20-1	.	TRBJ1-1	TGCAGTGCTAGTGAGGGGTTAGAAGCTTTCTTT	CSASEGLEAFF
.	TRBV12-3/TRBV12-4	.	TRBJ1-1	TGTGCCAGCAGTGGTTATGAGAGGACTGAAGCTTTCTTT	CASSGYERTEAFF
TRBD1	TRBV24-1	.	TRBJ2-2	TGTGCCACCAGTGACCCGGGACAGGGGGCCACCGGGGAGCTGTTTTTT	CATSDPGQGATGELFF
TRBD2	TRBV6-1	.	TRBJ2-3	TGTGCCAGCAGTGGAAGCGGGGGAGGGGAGACAGATACGCAGTATTTT	CASSGSGGGETDTQYF
.	TRBV5-1	once	TRBJ1-2	TGCGCCAGCAGCTTGGGGGGATCGGTGGATGGCTACACCTTC	CASSLGGSVDGYTF
.	TRBV9	.	TRBJ1-3	TGTGCCAGCGGCCCGCGCTCTGGAAACACCATATATTTT	CASGPRSGNTIYF
TRBD1	TRBV9	.	TRBJ1-1	TGTGCCAGCAGCTTGGCCGGGACAGGGCCAGACACTGAAGCTTTCTTT	CASSLAGTGPDTEAFF
TRBD1	TRBV18	.	TRBJ1-1	TGTGCCAGCTCACGGGGACAGGGCAACACTGAAGCTTTCTTT	CASSRGQGNTEAFF